This T cell receptor beta chain appears in the sequencing data of a study of cytomegalovirus exposure and HLA in healthy donors. Study-wide results and limits: V segments that were indistinguishable, TRBV6-2 and TRBV6-3 among them, were omitted from analysis. Later analysis placed DRB1 highest and HLA-C lowest in TCR association rates, which differed by HLA locus.

The study ran its PCR with 60 Vbeta and 13 Jbeta primers. Assay used: immunoSEQ multiplex PCR; TCRdb lists only in-frame clones, some missing. The profile covers 110,000 to 150,000 clones, with roughly 76% appearing a single time and around 1.5% taken by the ten largest. Germline CDR1 and CDR2: SGHRS and YFSETQ. CDR3 length: 16 amino acids. The V and J ends lost 4 bases and 7 bases respectively, with 18 bases between them. Points on this clone: Its antigen remains unidentified.

Material: PBMCs. The gene calls are TRBV5-1 and TRBJ1-6; D is undetermined. The receptor's source is a female donor in good health and CMV-seronegative. Written as DNA, the CDR3 is TGCGCCAGCAGCCCGGGAGGTCGGGTCAACAATTCACCCCTCCACTTT. It is translated as CASSPGGRVNNSPLHF.